This TCR beta chain was captured by sequencing in a study of OX40 agonist ivuxolimab in advanced cancers. Looking at the study overall: Partial responses, seen in three patients, involved one hepatocellular carcinoma and two cutaneous melanomas. Study observations and caveats: Among patients with partial responses at 0.1-3.0 mg/kg, clonal expansion was among the lowest.

Sampling of blood occurred at baseline, cycle 4 day 1, and cycle 7 day 1. This clone was counted a single time. Its matching antigen is unknown. Repertoires were generated with immunoSEQ multiplex PCR, while TCRdb's copy carries only in-frame clones and drops some. The sample yields about 76,000 clones, more than 75% seen once. V gave up 5 bases and J gave up 4 bases, with 7 bases separating them. Germline V gene lookup returns CDR1 SEHNR and CDR2 FQNEAQ (reference sequence). The CDR3 covers 12 residues. This specimen consisted of CD4+ or CD8+ T cells sorted from blood, obtained in a trial of the OX40 agonist ivuxolimab. This TCR came from an adult with an advanced solid tumor such as melanoma, head and neck, liver or kidney cancer. The chain links TRBV7-9 to TRBJ2-3; the D is unclear. CDR3 residues: CASSKTSDTQYF. The CDR3 bases are TGTGCCAGCAGCAAGACTTCAGATACGCAGTATTTT.